These 2 T cell receptor beta chains originate from one sample sequenced in a study of OX40 agonist ivuxolimab in advanced cancers. TCRdb's table, derived via immunoSEQ multiplex PCR, lists solely in-frame clones and lacks some. The profile shows roughly 87,000 clones, just over 90% of them singletons. This sample comprised CD4+ or CD8+ T cells sorted from blood, obtained in a trial of the OX40 agonist ivuxolimab. Receptor source: an adult with an advanced solid tumor such as melanoma, head and neck, liver or kidney cancer.

The chain uses TRBV18 and TRBJ2-5, with D tentatively TRBD1 (5 bases). Germline-derived CDR1 and CDR2 are KGHSH and LQKENI. This CDR3 is built from 15 residues. Trimming cost V 3 bases and J 0 bases, with 11 bases left between them. The DNA for the CDR3 is TGTGCCAGCTCACCCAGGGTCGGCAACCAAGAGACCCAGTACTTC. It translates to CASSPRVGNQETQYF.

The chain joins TRBV19 to TRBJ2-7; tentatively, D is TRBD2 (5 bases). Germline CDR1 and CDR2: LNHDA and SQIVND (reference sequence). This CDR3 spans 14 amino acids. Trimming shortened V by 1 base and J by 7 bases, and 14 bases separated the two germline ends. CDR3 amino acids: CASSIVQWSGEQYF. The CDR3 DNA reads as TGTGCCAGTAGTATAGTACAATGGTCGGGGGAGCAGTACTTC.